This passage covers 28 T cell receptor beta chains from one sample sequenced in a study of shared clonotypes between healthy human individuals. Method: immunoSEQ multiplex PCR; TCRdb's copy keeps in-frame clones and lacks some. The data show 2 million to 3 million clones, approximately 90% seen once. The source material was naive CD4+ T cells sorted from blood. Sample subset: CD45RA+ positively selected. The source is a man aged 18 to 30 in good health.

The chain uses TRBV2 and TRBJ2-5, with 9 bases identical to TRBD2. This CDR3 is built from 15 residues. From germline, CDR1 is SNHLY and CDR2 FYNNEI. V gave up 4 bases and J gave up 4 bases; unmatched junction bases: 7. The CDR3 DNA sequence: TGTGCCAGCAGTGGAGCGGGGGGCCGGGGAGAGACCCAGTACTTC. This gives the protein CASSGAGGRGETQYF.

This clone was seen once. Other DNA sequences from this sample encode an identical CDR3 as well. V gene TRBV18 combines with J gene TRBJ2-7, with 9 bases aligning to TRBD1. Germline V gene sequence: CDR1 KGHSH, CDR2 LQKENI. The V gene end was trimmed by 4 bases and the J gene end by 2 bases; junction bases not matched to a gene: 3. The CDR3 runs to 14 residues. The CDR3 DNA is TGTGCCAGCTCACTTGGACAGGGGACCTACGAGCAGTACTTC. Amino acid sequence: CASSLGQGTYEQYF.

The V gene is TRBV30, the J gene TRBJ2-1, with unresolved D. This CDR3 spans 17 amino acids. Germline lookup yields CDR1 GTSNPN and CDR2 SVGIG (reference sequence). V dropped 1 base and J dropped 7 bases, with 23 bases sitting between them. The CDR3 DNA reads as TGTGCCTGGAGTGGAGCGAGGACCGGTTTGGGAATGAATGAGCAGTTCTTC. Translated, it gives CAWSGARTGLGMNEQFF.

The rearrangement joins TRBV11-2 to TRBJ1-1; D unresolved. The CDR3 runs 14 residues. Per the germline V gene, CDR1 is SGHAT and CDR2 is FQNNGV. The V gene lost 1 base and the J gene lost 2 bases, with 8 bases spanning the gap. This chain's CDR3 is CASSLVTPNTEAFF. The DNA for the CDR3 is TGTGCCAGCAGCTTAGTGACCCCCAACACTGAAGCTTTCTTT. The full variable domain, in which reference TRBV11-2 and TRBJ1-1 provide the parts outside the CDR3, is EAGVAQSPRYKIIEKRQSVAFWCNPISGHATLYWYQQILGQGPKLLIQFQNNGVVDDSQLPKDRFSAERLKGVDSTLKIQPAKLEDSAVYLCASSLVTPNTEAFFGQGTRLTVV.

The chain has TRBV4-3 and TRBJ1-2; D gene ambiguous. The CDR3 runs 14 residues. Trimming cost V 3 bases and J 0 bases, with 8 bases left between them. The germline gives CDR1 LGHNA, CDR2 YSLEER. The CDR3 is CASSHVTANYGYTF. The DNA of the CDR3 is TGCGCCAGCAGCCATGTGACCGCTAACTATGGCTACACCTTC.

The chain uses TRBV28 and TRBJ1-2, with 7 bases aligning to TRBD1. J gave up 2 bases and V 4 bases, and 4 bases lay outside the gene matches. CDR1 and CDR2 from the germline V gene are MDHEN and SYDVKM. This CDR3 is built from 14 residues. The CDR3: CASSSGGNNYGYTF. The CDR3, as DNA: TGTGCCAGCAGTTCAGGGGGTAACAACTATGGCTACACCTTC.

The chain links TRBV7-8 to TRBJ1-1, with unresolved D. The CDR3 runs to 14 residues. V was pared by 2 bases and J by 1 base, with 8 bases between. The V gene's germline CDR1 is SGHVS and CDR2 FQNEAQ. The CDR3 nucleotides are TGTGCCAGCAGCTTATTACAGAAGAACACTGAAGCTTTCTTT. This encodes CASSLLQKNTEAFF.

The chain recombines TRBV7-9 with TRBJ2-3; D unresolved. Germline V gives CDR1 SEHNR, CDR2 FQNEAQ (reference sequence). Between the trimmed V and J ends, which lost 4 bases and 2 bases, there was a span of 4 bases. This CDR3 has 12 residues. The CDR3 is CASSYPTDTQYF. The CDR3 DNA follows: TGTGCCAGCAGCTACCCCACAGATACGCAGTATTTT.

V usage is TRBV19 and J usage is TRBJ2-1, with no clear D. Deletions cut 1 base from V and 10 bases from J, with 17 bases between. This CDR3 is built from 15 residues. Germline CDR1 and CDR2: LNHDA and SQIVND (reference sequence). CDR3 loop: CASSIVEATRWEQFF. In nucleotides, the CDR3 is TGTGCCAGTAGTATAGTCGAGGCCACTCGATGGGAGCAGTTCTTC. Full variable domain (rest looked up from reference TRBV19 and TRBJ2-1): DGGITQSPKYLFRKEGQNVTLSCEQNLNHDAMYWYRQDPGQGLRLIYYSQIVNDFQKGDIAEGYSVSREKKESFPLTVTSAQKNPTAFYLCASSIVEATRWEQFFGPGTRLTVL.

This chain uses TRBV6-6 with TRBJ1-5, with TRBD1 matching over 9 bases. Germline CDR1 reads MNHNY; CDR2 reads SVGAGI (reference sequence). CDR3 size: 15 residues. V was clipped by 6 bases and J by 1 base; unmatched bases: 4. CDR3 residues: CASRSGTGSNQPQHF. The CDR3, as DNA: TGTGCCAGCAGGTCCGGGACAGGGAGCAATCAGCCCCAGCATTTT.

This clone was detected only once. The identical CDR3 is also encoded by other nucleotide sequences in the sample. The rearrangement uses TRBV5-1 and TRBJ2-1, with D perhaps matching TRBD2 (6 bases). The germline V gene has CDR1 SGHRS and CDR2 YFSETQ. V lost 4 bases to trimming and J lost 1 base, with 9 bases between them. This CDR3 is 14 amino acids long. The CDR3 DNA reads TGCGCCAGCAGCCGTAGCGGATCCTACAATGAGCAGTTCTTC. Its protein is CASSRSGSYNEQFF. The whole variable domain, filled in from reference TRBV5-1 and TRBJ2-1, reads KAGVTQTPRYLIKTRGQQVTLSCSPISGHRSVSWYQQTPGQGLQFLFEYFSETQRNKGNFPGRFSGRQFSNSRSEMNVSTLELGDSALYLCASSRSGSYNEQFFGPGTRLTVL.

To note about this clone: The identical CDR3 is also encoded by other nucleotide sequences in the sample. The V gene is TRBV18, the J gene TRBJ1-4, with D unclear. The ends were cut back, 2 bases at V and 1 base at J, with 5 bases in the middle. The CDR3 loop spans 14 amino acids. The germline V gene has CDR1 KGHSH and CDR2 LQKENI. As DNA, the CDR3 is TGTGCCAGCTCACCAGGCAGAACTAATGAAAAACTGTTTTTT. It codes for CASSPGRTNEKLFF. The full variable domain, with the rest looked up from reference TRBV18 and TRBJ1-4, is NAGVMQNPRHLVRRRGQEARLRCSPMKGHSHVYWYRQLPEEGLKFMVYLQKENIIDESGMPKERFSAEFPKEGPSILRIQQVVRGDSAAYFCASSPGRTNEKLFFGSGTQLSVL.

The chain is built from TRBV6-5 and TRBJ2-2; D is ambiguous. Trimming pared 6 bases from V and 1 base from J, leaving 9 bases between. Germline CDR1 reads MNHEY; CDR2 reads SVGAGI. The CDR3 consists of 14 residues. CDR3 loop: CASRGWGNTGELFF. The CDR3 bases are TGTGCCAGCAGGGGATGGGGGAACACCGGGGAGCTGTTTTTT.

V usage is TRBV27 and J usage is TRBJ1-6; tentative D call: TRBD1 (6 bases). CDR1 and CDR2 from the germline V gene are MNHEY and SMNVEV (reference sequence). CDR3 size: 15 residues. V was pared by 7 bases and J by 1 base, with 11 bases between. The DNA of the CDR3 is TGTGCCAGCACACAGGGATGGTCCTATAATTCACCCCTCCACTTT. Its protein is CASTQGWSYNSPLHF.

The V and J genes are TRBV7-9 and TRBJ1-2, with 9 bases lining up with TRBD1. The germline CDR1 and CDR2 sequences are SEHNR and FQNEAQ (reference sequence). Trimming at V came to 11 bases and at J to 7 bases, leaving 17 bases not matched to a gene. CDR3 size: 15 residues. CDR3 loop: CAGTELQGALGGYTF. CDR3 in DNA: TGTGCCGGCACTGAGCTACAGGGGGCTCTGGGTGGCTACACCTTC. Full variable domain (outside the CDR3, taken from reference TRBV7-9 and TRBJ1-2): DTGVSQNPRHKITKRGQNVTFRCDPISEHNRLYWYRQTLGQGPEFLTYFQNEAQLEKSRLLSDRFSAERPKGSFSTLEIQRTEQGDSAMYLCAGTELQGALGGYTFGSGTRLTVV.

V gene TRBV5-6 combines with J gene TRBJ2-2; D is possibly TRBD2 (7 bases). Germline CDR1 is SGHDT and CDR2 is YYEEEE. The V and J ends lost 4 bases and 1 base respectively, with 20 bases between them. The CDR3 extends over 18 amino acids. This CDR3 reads CASSAPVRGARNTGELFF. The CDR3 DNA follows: TGTGCCAGCAGCGCTCCCGTACGGGGGGCTCGGAACACCGGGGAGCTGTTTTTT.

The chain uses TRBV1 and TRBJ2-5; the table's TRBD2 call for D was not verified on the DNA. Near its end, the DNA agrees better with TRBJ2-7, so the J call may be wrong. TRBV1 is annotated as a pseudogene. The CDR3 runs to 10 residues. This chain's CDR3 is CTCFPYEQYF. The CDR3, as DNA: TGCACCTGCTTCCCCTACGAGCAGTACTTC.

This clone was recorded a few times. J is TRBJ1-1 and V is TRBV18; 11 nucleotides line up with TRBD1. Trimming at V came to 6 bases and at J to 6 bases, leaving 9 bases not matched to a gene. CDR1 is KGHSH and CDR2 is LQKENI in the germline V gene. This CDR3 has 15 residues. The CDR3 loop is CASSPGTGGLPEAFF. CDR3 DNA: TGTGCCAGCTCCCCCGGGACAGGGGGACTCCCTGAAGCTTTCTTT.

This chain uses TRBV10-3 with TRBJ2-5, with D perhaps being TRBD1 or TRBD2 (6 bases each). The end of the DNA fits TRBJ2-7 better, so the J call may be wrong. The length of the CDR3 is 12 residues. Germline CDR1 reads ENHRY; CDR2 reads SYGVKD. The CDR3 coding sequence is TGTGCCAGCGGGACACCGGCCTACGAGCAGTACTTC. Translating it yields CASGTPAYEQYF.

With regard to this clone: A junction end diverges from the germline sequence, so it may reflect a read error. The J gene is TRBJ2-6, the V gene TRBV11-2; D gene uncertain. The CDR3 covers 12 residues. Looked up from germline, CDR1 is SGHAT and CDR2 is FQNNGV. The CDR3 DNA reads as TGTGCCAGAAGCTCTGGGGCCAACGTCCTGACTTTC. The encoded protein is CARSSGANVLTF.

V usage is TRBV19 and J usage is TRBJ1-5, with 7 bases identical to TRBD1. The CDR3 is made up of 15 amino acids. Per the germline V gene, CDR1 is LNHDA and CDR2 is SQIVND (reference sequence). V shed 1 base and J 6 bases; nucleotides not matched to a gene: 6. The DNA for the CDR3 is TGTGCCAGTAGTATAGTGCAGGGGGTAAGTCAGCCCCAGCATTTT. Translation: CASSIVQGVSQPQHF. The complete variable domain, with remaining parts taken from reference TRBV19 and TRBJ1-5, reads DGGITQSPKYLFRKEGQNVTLSCEQNLNHDAMYWYRQDPGQGLRLIYYSQIVNDFQKGDIAEGYSVSREKKESFPLTVTSAQKNPTAFYLCASSIVQGVSQPQHFGDGTRLSIL.

This CDR3 reads CASSIDRVGTEAFF. In DNA, the CDR3 is TGTGCCAGCAGCATCGACAGGGTAGGAACTGAAGCTTTCTTT. The chain combines TRBV7-2 with TRBJ1-1; 7 bases align to TRBD1. The CDR3 sequence is 14 residues long. J gave up 5 bases and V 5 bases, and 8 bases lay outside the gene matches. CDR1 is SGHTA, CDR2 FQGNSA, per germline.

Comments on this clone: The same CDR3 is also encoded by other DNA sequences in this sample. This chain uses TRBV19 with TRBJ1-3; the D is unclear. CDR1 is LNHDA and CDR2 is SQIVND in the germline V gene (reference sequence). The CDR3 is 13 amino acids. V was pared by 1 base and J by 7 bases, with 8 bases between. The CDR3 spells CASSIGDRNTIYF. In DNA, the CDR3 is TGTGCCAGTAGTATAGGAGATCGGAACACCATATATTTT.

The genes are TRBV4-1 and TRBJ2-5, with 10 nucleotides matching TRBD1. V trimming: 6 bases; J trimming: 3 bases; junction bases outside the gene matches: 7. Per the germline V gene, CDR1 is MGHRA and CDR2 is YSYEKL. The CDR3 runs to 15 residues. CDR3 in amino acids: CASSRQGAGEETQYF. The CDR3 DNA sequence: TGCGCCAGCAGTCGACAGGGGGCTGGGGAAGAGACCCAGTACTTC.

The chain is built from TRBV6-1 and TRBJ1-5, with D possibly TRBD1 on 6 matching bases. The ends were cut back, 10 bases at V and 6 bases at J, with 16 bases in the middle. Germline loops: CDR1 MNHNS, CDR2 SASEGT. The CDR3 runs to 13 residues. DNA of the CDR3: TGTGCCATATCTGGAGGGGGTGGTCAGCCCCAGCATTTT. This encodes CAISGGGGQPQHF.

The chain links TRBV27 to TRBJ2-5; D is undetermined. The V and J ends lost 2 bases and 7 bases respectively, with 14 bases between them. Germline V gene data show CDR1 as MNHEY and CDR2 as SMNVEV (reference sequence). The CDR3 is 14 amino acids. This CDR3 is CASSLNSKAVTQYF. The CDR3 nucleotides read TGTGCCAGCAGTTTAAACTCCAAGGCAGTGACCCAGTACTTC.

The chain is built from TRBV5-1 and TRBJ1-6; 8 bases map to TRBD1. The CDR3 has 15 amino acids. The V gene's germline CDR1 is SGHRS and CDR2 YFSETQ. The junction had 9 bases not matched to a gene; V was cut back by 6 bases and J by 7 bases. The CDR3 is CASKAGTGENSPLHF. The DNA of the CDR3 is TGCGCCAGCAAGGCCGGGACAGGTGAAAATTCACCCCTCCACTTT.

CDR3 coding DNA: TGTGCCAGCGCTGAAAGCAATCAGCCCCAGCATTTT. It yields the protein CASAESNQPQHF. The V and J genes are TRBV6-6 and TRBJ1-5; D not certain. The CDR3 has 12 amino acids. Trimming removed 8 bases from V and 1 base from J, with 6 bases in between. Looked up from germline, CDR1 is MNHNY and CDR2 is SVGAGI (reference sequence).